Listed below are T cell receptor beta chains from one sample, sequenced in a study of T cells in Graves' hyperthyroidism and ophthalmopathy. TCRdb reprocessed the multiplex PCR reads via MiXCR and lists one record per CDR3 protein. The sample has around 450,000 distinct CDR3 sequences, 15% to 17% seen once. Sequenced: blood. These TCRs come from a woman aged 18 to 35 with Graves' hyperthyroidism. Each CDR3 is given with its conserved first and last residue. The D gene is left open where the match is weak. Not every row has a clone size; where given, it reads once, few, many or a size class.

>TRBV7-9|NA|TRBJ1-1|NA
TGTGCCAGCAGCTCAAATAGAGGGAACACTGAAGCTTTCTTT
CASSSNRGNTEAFF
>TRBV5-8|NA|TRBJ2-3|NA
TGTGCCAGCAGCAACCCCCGGGGGGCAACACGGGAAGATACGCAGTATTTT
CASSNPRGATREDTQYF
>TRBV24-1|NA|TRBJ2-2|few
TGTGCCACCAGTGAATTTGACACCGGGGAGCTGTTTTTT
CATSEFDTGELFF
>TRBV7-2|NA|TRBJ2-2|many
TGTGCCAGCAGCTTAGTCCCTTCCGGGGAGCTGTTTTTT
CASSLVPSGELFF
>TRBV2|NA|TRBJ1-1|many
TGTGCCAGCTCGAGAGAGTTAGGCTTGAACACTGAAGCTTTCTTT
CASSRELGLNTEAFF
>TRBV20-1|TRBD2|TRBJ2-3|many
TGCAGTGCTAACCCCCTAGCGGGGCCCCCCACAGATACGCAGTATTTT
CSANPLAGPPTDTQYF
>TRBV7-9|NA|TRBJ2-6|few
TGTGCCAGTAAGGAGGCGGACCCTAACTCTGGGGCCAACGTCCTGACTTTC
CASKEADPNSGANVLTF
>TRBV4-2|NA|TRBJ1-2|few
TGTGCCAGCAGCCTAAATTCAGGGGACTATGGCTACACCTTC
CASSLNSGDYGYTF
>TRBV7-2|TRBD2|TRBJ2-1|many
TGTGCCAGCAGCCCGTTCGTAGCGGGGGGGGCCAATGAGCAGTTCTTC
CASSPFVAGGANEQFF
>TRBV3-1|TRBD1|TRBJ1-2|many
TGTGCCAGCAGCCAAGTTGCGGGACAGTACTATGGCTACACCTTC
CASSQVAGQYYGYTF
>TRBV9|NA|TRBJ2-7|few
TGTGCCAGCAGCGTAGATTTGGGGCCCTACGAGCAGTACTTC
CASSVDLGPYEQYF
>TRBV6-6|TRBD1|TRBJ2-7|few
TGTGCCAGCAGTTACCTTCCGCTCGACAGGGGTTCCTACGAGCAGTACTTC
CASSYLPLDRGSYEQYF
>TRBV5-1|NA|TRBJ2-5|many
TGCGCCAGCAGCTCACCGGGACTCGGAGAGACCCAGTACTTC
CASSSPGLGETQYF
>TRBV2|NA|TRBJ2-2|many
TGTGCCAGCAGACCGAGGAGGAACACCGGGGAGCTGTTTTTT
CASRPRRNTGELFF
>TRBV24-1|TRBD1|TRBJ2-5|NA
TGTGCCACCAGTCTCGGACAGGGGCAAGAGACCCAGTACTTC
CATSLGQGQETQYF
>TRBV10-3|NA|TRBJ2-3|few
TGTGCCATCAGTGAGGAGGGGGAAACAGATACGCAGTATTTT
CAISEEGETDTQYF
>TRBV5-5|NA|TRBJ2-6|NA
TGTGCCAGCAGGCCGGACAGACACTCTGGGGCCAACGTCCTGACTTTC
CASRPDRHSGANVLTF
>TRBV6-6|NA|TRBJ1-1|many
TGTGCCAGCAGTTACTCGTGGGGCTCGGGTGAAGCTTTCTTT
CASSYSWGSGEAFF
>TRBV20-1|NA|TRBJ2-1|many
TGCAGTGCCTCCCTCTCGCGGGGCGGTTCCTACAATGAGCAGTTCTTC
CSASLSRGGSYNEQFF
>TRBV6-1|TRBD2|TRBJ2-5|many
TGTGCCACGGGGGGGGCAATGGAGACCCAGTACTTC
CATGGAMETQYF
>TRBV20-1|TRBD2|TRBJ2-1|NA
TGCAGTGCTAGAGATCCGCTAGCGGGGGGTCTCAATGAGCAGTTCTTC
CSARDPLAGGLNEQFF
>TRBV12-3/TRBV12-4|NA|TRBJ1-3|many
TGTGCCAGCAGTAAACAGAGCTCTGGAAACACCATATATTTT
CASSKQSSGNTIYF
>TRBV7-2|NA|TRBJ1-6|many
TGTGCCAGCAGCCCAGCAGGTAGGGGGTTGTCACCCCTCCACTTT
CASSPAGRGLSPLHF
>TRBV28|NA|TRBJ1-2|NA
TGTGCCAGCGGCACAGGATTACTTGGCTACACCTTC
CASGTGLLGYTF
>TRBV20-1|TRBD2|TRBJ2-3|many
TGCAGTGCTTATAGCGGGAGTCGGGCAGATACGCAGTATTTT
CSAYSGSRADTQYF
>TRBV7-2|TRBD2|TRBJ2-7|NA
TGTGCCAGCAGCTTCCTAGCGGGGGACCCCACCAACGAGCAGTACTTC
CASSFLAGDPTNEQYF
>TRBV29-1|NA|TRBJ2-1|few
TGCAGCGGAGCGGCATCCCTCAATGAGCAGTTCTTC
CSGAASLNEQFF
>TRBV11-2|TRBD1|TRBJ1-2|many
TGTGCCAGCAGCTTAGACGCCGGGACAGACTATGGCTACACCTTC
CASSLDAGTDYGYTF
>TRBV11-2|NA|TRBJ2-7|many
TGTGCCAGCAGCTTCGGCAGGACCTACGAGCAGTACTTC
CASSFGRTYEQYF
>TRBV12-3/TRBV12-4|TRBD1|TRBJ2-1|NA
TGTGCCAGCCGGACCGCCGGACAGGGGCCATTGAATGAGCAGTTCTTC
CASRTAGQGPLNEQFF
>TRBV6-2/TRBV6-3|NA|TRBJ2-7|NA
TGTGCCAGCAGTCTAACGGGAGTATCCTACGAGCAGTACTTC
CASSLTGVSYEQYF
>TRBV6-2/TRBV6-3|NA|TRBJ2-6|few
TGTGCCAGCAGACCGGACACTCACTCTGGGGCCAACGTCCTGACTTTC
CASRPDTHSGANVLTF
>TRBV20-1|TRBD1|TRBJ2-5|many
TGCAGTGCTAGAGATTTAGGGGGCGCGGAGACCCAGTACTTC
CSARDLGGAETQYF
>TRBV7-2|TRBD2|TRBJ2-3|NA
TGTGCCAGCAGCGGTCCGGGACTAGCGGGCCCCCTGACAGATACGCAGTATTTT
CASSGPGLAGPLTDTQYF
>TRBV6-1|TRBD1|TRBJ1-5|NA
TGTGCCACTAGTACCGGGACAGGGACCAATCAGCCCCAGCATTTT
CATSTGTGTNQPQHF
>TRBV7-9|TRBD1|TRBJ2-1|NA
TGTGCCAGCAGCCCCCGCTTTGGACAGGGGGCGGATGAGCAGTTCTTC
CASSPRFGQGADEQFF
>TRBV7-8|NA|TRBJ1-2|many
TGTGCCAGCAGCTTAAGTTTGTGGGGGCGATTAGATGGCTACACCTTC
CASSLSLWGRLDGYTF
>TRBV6-1|TRBD1|TRBJ2-2|few
TGTGCCAGCAGTGACCCGGGGGGGACAGGGGTTGTCGGGGAGCTGTTTTTT
CASSDPGGTGVVGELFF
>TRBV20-1|NA|TRBJ1-1|many
TGCAGTGCTAGAGAAGGGGGAGCTTTCTTT
CSAREGGAFF
>TRBV7-2|TRBD1|TRBJ2-1|many
TGTGCCAGCAGCCCCCGGGACAGAGCCCCTGAGCAGTTCTTC
CASSPRDRAPEQFF
>TRBV7-8|NA|TRBJ1-6|many
TGTGCCAGCAGCCCCTTCCCAGCAAATTCACCCCTCCACTTT
CASSPFPANSPLHF
>TRBV7-2|TRBD1|TRBJ1-2|many
TGTGCCAGCAGCCACGACAGGGGGTATGGCTACACCTTC
CASSHDRGYGYTF
>TRBV20-1|TRBD1|TRBJ1-2|NA
TGCAGTGCTATACGCACACAGGGGGCATACTATGGCTACACCTTC
CSAIRTQGAYYGYTF
>TRBV7-6|TRBD1|TRBJ2-1|few
TGTGCCAGCAGCTTAGATTTTTTCAGGGGGCTCAATGAGCAGTTCTTC
CASSLDFFRGLNEQFF
>TRBV27|NA|TRBJ1-5|many
TGTGCCAGCAGCTTCGAATACCCTGTTGGGCCGGCAGCTAGCAATCAGCCCCAGCATTTT
CASSFEYPVGPAASNQPQHF
>TRBV25-1|NA|TRBJ1-4|few
TGTGCCAGCAGTGAATGGTCCGGAAATGAAAAACTGTTTTTT
CASSEWSGNEKLFF
>TRBV6-5|TRBD1|TRBJ2-7|many
TGTGCCAGCAGTTACTCGAAGGGGGCTGGGGGCTACGAGCAGTACTTC
CASSYSKGAGGYEQYF
>TRBV2|NA|TRBJ1-1|many
TGTGCCAGCAGTGAAGACGGGACAACTAACACTGAAGCTTTCTTT
CASSEDGTTNTEAFF
>TRBV20-1|TRBD1|TRBJ2-7|few
TGCAGTGCCCGCTCGGACAGGGGTTACTACGAGCAGTACTTC
CSARSDRGYYEQYF
>TRBV20-1|NA|TRBJ1-6|few
TGCAGTGCTAGGGGTTCCCGGGGGGGGAACTCACCCCTCCACTTT
CSARGSRGGNSPLHF
>TRBV11-2|NA|TRBJ2-2|many
TGTGCCAGCAGCGCGACTAGTAGCGCCGGGGAGCTGTTTTTT
CASSATSSAGELFF
>TRBV9|NA|TRBJ1-6|few
TGTGCCAGCAGCGTAGAAGGCAACCCACCCCTCCACTTT
CASSVEGNPPLHF
>TRBV12-3/TRBV12-4|NA|TRBJ1-1|NA
TGTGCCAGCAGCCCTGAGGGGGGCAAGAACACTGAAGCTTTCTTT
CASSPEGGKNTEAFF
>TRBV7-2|NA|TRBJ2-3|many
TGTGCCAGCAGCTTGAGGCGGACCCGCACAGATACGCAGTATTTT
CASSLRRTRTDTQYF